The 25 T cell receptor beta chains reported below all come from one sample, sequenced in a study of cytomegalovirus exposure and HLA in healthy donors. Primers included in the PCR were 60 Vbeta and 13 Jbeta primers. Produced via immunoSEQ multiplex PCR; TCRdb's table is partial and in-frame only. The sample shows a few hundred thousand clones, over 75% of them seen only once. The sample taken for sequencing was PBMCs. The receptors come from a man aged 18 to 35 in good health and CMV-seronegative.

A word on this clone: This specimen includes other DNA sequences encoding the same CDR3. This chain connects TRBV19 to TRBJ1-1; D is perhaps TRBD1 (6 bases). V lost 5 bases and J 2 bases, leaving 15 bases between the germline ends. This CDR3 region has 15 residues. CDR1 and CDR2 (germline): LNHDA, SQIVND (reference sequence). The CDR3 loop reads CASSGQGLPNTEAFF. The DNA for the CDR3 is TGTGCCAGTAGTGGGCAGGGGCTCCCTAACACTGAAGCTTTCTTT.

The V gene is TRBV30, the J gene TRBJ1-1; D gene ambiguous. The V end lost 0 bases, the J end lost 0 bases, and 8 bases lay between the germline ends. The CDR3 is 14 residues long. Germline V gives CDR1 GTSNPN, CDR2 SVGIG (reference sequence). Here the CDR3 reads CAWSVSSLNTEAFF. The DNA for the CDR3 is TGTGCCTGGAGTGTTTCCTCCTTGAACACTGAAGCTTTCTTT.

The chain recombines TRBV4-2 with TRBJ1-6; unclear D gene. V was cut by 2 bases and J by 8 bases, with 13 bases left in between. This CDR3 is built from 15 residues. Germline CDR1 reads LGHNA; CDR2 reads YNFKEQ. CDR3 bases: TGTGCCAGCAGCCAAACACACAGCCTTGATTCACCCCTCCACTTT. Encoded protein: CASSQTHSLDSPLHF.

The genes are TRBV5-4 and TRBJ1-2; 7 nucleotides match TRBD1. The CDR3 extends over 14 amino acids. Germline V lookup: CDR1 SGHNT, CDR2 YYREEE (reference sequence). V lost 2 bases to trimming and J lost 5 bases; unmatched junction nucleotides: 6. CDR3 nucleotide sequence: TGTGCCAGCAGCTTAGGACAGGAACTATATGGCTACACCTTC. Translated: CASSLGQELYGYTF. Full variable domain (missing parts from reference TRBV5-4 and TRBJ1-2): ETGVTQSPTHLIKTRGQQVTLRCSSQSGHNTVSWYQQALGQGPQFIFQYYREEENGRGNFPPRFSGLQFPNYSSELNVNALELDDSALYLCASSLGQELYGYTFGSGTRLTVV.

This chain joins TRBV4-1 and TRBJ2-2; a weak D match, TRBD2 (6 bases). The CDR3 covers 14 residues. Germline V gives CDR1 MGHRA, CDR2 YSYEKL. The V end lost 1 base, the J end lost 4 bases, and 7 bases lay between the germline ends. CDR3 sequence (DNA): TGCGCCAGCAGCCAAGGGGACTTCACCGGGGAGCTGTTTTTT. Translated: CASSQGDFTGELFF.

The CDR3 sequence is CASRQGSLFQPQHF. Here the CDR3 DNA reads TGTGCCAGTAGGCAGGGATCGTTATTCCAGCCCCAGCATTTT. This chain connects TRBV19 to TRBJ1-5, with a weak D call TRBD1 (5 bases). Germline-derived CDR1 and CDR2 are LNHDA and SQIVND (reference sequence). Between the trimmed V and J ends, which lost 6 bases and 7 bases, there was a span of 16 bases. The CDR3 is made up of 14 amino acids. The whole variable domain, filled in from reference TRBV19 and TRBJ1-5, reads DGGITQSPKYLFRKEGQNVTLSCEQNLNHDAMYWYRQDPGQGLRLIYYSQIVNDFQKGDIAEGYSVSREKKESFPLTVTSAQKNPTAFYLCASRQGSLFQPQHFGDGTRLSIL.

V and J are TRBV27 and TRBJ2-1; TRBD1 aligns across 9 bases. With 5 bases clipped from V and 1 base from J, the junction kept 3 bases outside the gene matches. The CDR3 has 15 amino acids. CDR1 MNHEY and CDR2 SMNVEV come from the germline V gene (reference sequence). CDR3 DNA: TGTGCCAGCAGTGTGGACAGGGGATCCTACAATGAGCAGTTCTTC. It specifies CASSVDRGSYNEQFF.

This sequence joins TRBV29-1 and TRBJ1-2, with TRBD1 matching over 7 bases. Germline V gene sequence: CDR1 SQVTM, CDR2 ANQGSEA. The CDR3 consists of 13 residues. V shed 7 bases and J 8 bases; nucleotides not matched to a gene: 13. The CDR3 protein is CSGALDRRGGYTF. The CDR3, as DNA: TGCAGCGGAGCCCTGGACAGGCGCGGGGGCTACACCTTC.

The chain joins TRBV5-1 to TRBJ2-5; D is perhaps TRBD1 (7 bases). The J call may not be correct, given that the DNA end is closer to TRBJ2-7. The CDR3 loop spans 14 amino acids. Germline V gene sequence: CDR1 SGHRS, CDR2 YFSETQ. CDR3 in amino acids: CASTLQGRSGEQYF. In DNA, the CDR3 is TGCGCCAGCACCCTACAGGGGAGGAGCGGCGAGCAGTACTTC.

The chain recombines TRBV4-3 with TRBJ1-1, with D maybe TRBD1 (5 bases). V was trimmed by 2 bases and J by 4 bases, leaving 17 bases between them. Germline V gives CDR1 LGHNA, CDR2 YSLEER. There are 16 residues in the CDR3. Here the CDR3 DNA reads TGCGCCAGCAGCCAACCCGGACTACCCGGGACCACTGAAGCTTTCTTT. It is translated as CASSQPGLPGTTEAFF.

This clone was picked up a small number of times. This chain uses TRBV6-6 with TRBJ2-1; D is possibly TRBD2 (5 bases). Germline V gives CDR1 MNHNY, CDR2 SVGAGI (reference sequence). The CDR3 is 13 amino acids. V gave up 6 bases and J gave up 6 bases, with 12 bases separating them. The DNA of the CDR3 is TGTGCCAGCAGCCGCGACTATACCAATGAGCAGTTCTTC. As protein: CASSRDYTNEQFF.

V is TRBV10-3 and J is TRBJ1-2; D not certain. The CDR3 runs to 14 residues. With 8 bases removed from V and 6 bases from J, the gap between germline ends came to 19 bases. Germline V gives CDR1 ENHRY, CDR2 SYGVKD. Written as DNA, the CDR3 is TGTGCCATCGGCCGGGGTCAGGATGGTAATGGCTACACCTTC. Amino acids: CAIGRGQDGNGYTF.

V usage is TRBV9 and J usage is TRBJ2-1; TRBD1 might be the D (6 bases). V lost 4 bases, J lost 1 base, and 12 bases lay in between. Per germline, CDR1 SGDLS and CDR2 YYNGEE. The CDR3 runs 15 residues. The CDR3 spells CASSTPGASYNEQFF. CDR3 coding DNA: TGTGCCAGCAGCACCCCAGGGGCTTCCTACAATGAGCAGTTCTTC.

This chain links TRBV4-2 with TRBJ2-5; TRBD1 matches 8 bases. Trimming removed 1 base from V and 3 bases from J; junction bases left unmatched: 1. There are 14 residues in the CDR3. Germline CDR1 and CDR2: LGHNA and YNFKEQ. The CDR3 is CASSQVDREETQYF. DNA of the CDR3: TGTGCCAGCAGCCAAGTGGACAGGGAAGAGACCCAGTACTTC.

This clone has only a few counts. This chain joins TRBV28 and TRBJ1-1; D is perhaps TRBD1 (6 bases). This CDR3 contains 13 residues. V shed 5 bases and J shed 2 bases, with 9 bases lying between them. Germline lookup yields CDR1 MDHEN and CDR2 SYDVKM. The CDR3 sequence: CASSLQGNTEAFF. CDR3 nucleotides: TGTGCCAGCAGTCTACAGGGAAACACTGAAGCTTTCTTT.

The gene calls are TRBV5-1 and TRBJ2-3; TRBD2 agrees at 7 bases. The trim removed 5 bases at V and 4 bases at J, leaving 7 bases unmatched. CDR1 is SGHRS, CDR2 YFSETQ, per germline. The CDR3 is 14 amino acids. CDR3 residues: CASSSTGRSDTQYF. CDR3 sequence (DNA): TGCGCCAGCAGTTCCACCGGGAGGTCAGATACGCAGTATTTT.

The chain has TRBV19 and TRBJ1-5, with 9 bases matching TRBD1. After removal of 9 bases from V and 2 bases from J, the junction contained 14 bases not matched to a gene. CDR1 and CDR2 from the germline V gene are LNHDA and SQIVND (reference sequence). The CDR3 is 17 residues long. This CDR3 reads CASQDPRTGVGNQPQHF. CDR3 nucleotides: TGTGCCAGCCAAGACCCAAGGACAGGGGTTGGCAATCAGCCCCAGCATTTT. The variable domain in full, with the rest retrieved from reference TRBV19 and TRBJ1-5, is DGGITQSPKYLFRKEGQNVTLSCEQNLNHDAMYWYRQDPGQGLRLIYYSQIVNDFQKGDIAEGYSVSREKKESFPLTVTSAQKNPTAFYLCASQDPRTGVGNQPQHFGDGTRLSIL.

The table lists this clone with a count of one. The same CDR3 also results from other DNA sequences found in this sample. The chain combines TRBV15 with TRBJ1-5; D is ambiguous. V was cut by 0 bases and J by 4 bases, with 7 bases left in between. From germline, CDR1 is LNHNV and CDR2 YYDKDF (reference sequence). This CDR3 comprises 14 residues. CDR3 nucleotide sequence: TGTGCCACCAGCAGAGATCGAGGAAATCAGCCCCAGCATTTT. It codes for CATSRDRGNQPQHF.

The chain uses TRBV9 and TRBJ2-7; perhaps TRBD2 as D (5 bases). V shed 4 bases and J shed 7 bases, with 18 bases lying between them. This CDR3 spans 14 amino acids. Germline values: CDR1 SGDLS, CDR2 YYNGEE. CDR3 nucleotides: TGTGCCAGCAGCCCCTACGGGCTAGCATATGAGCAGTACTTC. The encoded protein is CASSPYGLAYEQYF. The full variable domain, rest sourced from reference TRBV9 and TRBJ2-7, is DSGVTQTPKHLITATGQRVTLRCSPRSGDLSVYWYQQSLDQGLQFLIQYYNGEERAKGNILERFSAQQFPDLHSELNLSSLELGDSALYFCASSPYGLAYEQYFGPGTRLTVT.

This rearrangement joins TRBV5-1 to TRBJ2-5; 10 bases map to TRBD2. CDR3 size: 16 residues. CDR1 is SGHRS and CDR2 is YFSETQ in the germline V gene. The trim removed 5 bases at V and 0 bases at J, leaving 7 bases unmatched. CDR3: CASRPFSGGYQETQYF. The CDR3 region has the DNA TGCGCCAGCAGACCTTTTAGCGGGGGGTACCAAGAGACCCAGTACTTC.

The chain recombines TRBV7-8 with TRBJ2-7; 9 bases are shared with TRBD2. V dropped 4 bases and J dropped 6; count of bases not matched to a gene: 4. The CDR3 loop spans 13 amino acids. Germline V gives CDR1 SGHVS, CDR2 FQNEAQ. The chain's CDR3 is CASSSSGGFEQYF. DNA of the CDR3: TGTGCCAGCAGCTCGAGCGGGGGGTTCGAGCAGTACTTC.

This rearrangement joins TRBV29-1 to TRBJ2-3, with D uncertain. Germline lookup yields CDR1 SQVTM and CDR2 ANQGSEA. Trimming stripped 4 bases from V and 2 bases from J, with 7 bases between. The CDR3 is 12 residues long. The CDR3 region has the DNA TGCAGCGTTGGAGTACTCACAGATACGCAGTATTTT. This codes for CSVGVLTDTQYF.

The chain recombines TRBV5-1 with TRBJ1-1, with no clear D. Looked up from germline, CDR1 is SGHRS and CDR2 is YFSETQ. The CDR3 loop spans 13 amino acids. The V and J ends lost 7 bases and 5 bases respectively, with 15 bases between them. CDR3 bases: TGCGCCAGCCGGGAGGACCCGGTGACTGAAGCTTTCTTT. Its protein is CASREDPVTEAFF.

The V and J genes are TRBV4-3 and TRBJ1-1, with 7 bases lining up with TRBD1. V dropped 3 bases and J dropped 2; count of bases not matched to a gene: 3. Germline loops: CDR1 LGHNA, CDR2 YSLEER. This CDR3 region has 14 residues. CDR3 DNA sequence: TGCGCCAGCAGCCACGGGACAGCTAACACTGAAGCTTTCTTT. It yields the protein CASSHGTANTEAFF.

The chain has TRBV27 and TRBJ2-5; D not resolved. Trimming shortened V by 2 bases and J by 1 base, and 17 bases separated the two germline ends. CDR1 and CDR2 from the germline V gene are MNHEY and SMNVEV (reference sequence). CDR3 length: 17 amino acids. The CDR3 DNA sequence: TGTGCCAGCAGTTTAGGTCCTTTATCTACTACCCAAGAGACCCAGTACTTC. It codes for CASSLGPLSTTQETQYF.